This T cell receptor (beta chain) was retrieved from a study of cytomegalovirus exposure and HLA in healthy donors. Study results and limitations: Most observed TCR sequences were rare, whereas some public TCRs were detected in many donors. Published work reported that the classifier diagnosed cytomegalovirus status with high specificity and sensitivity. Among the CMV-associated chains, a few were confirmed in vitro as specific for CMV antigens.

CDR3 length: 11 residues. V gave up 1 base and J gave up 9 bases, with 7 bases separating them. Looked up from germline, CDR1 is SGHDN and CDR2 is FVKESK. The assay was immunoSEQ multiplex PCR, and TCRdb's table has in-frame clones only and misses some. The sample lists some 170,000 clones, over 85% occurring once. Notes on this clone: Its antigen is not identified.

The source material was PBMCs. This receptor was obtained from a woman between 18 and 29 years old in good health and CMV-seropositive. This chain connects TRBV14 to TRBJ2-7, with D maybe TRBD2 (5 bases). The CDR3: CASSQAGWQYF. The DNA of the CDR3 is TGTGCCAGCAGCCAAGCGGGGTGGCAGTACTTC.